The source of this T cell receptor (beta chain) is a study of blood T cell repertoires in COVID-19 (dated by TCRdb to the early 2020s). Notes on the research overall: Collaborator samples came from the United States, Italy and Spain and covered acute and convalescent phases of COVID-19. The material from the prospective study consisted of cDNA or gDNA derived from T cells, B-cell-depleted T cells, or PBMCs. Subjects who had been exposed to COVID-19, were actively infected with it, or had recovered from it provided the deeply sampled blood TCRbeta repertoires that made up the dataset. The repertoires were released in a freely available public database intended as a resource for research on the immune response to SARS-CoV-2. The samples were drawn from the first 160 participants of the ongoing ImmuneRACE study and from about 1,200 subjects provided by 6 global collaborators. Nearly every sample came with metadata listing a de-identified subject ID, COVID-19 status, age in years and sex. Where HLA class I and class II types were available, the types were taken from metadata supplied by the sample provider, not from assay-based typing.

TCRbeta CDR3 regions were amplified from genomic DNA by means of the immunoSEQ Assay, a bias-controlled multiplex PCR. From the authors' description of their analysis: Within the assay, amplification of reference gene primers was used to estimate how many nucleated cells each sample contained. To quantify the absolute abundance of each unique TCRbeta CDR3 rearrangement, sequence reads were collapsed and filtered. For each sample, productive Simpson clonality was calculated by taking the square root of Simpson's diversity index across productive rearrangements. Sourced from immuneACCESS, this table was stored by TCRdb with only in-frame sequences that have V and J called. A share of the clones is absent; for the studies checked, an unresolved V gene accounts for under half, and the remainder has no known explanation. V, J and clone size derive from that table, while D and trimming were established from the DNA sequence. In this sample the table shows 400,000 or so clones, around 90% of which occur a single time. Roughly 0.76% of the sample rests with the top ten.

Broader findings and caveats from the paper: How much clinical and demographic metadata was included differed by source and by participant, and the metadata was provided uncurated.

The CDR3 contains 16 residues, cysteine and phenylalanine counted. The retained sequence is limited to the CDR3, 48 bases, with the frame set at the first base. CDR1 and CDR2 are drawn from the germline V gene: WSHSY, SAAADI. V is trimmed back by 4 bases and J by 4 bases, and the junction contains 10 bases that no gene match accounts for. Remarks on this clone: The target of this receptor is not known. Base-call qualities are not available, and no considerably larger clone is one nucleotide away.

In Seattle, one collaborating source enrolled patients while the infection was active and tracked those patients longitudinally over the course of disease. Each collaborating institution followed its own protocols to collect whole blood in K2EDTA tubes. For TCRbeta analysis, collaborators shipped samples in one of three forms: frozen whole blood, isolated PBMCs, or DNA extracted from either of those sample types. The specimen sequenced was peripheral blood. The TCR sequence derives from a man younger than 35 with COVID-19, enrolled during active disease. The rearrangement combines TRBV10-2 with TRBJ2-3, with 8 bases aligning to TRBD2. DNA sequence: TGCGCCAGCAGTGGCTCGAGGACTAGCAAGCCAGATACGCAGTATTTT. This sequence encodes CASSGSRTSKPDTQYF.